This T cell receptor beta chain was captured by sequencing in a study of blood T cell repertoires in COVID-19. This CDR3 spans 13 amino acids. Trimming removed 6 bases from V and 2 bases from J, with 11 bases in between. CDR1 MGHRA and CDR2 YSYEKL come from the germline V gene. Libraries were prepared by immunoSEQ multiplex PCR; TCRdb keeps only in-frame clonotypes and omits some of them. The table has 190,000 or so clones, approximately 86% seen once. The V gene is TRBV4-1, the J gene TRBJ2-7; D is unresolved. Material for sequencing was PBMCs or T cells enriched from blood (not recorded which). The TCR originated in a man younger than 30 with acute COVID-19. Written as DNA, the CDR3 is TGCGCCAGCAGTTACTCGCCGACCTACGAGCAGTACTTC. Amino acid sequence: CASSYSPTYEQYF.